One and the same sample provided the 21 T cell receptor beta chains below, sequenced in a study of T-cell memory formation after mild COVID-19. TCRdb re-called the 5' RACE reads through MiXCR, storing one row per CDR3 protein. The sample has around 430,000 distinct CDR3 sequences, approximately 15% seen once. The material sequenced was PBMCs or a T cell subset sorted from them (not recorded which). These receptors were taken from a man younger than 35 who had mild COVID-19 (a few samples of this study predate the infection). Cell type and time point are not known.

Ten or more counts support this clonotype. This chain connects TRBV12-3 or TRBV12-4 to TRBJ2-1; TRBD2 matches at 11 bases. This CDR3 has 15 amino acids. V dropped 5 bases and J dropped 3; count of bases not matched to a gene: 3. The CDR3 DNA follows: TGTGCCAGCAGTACGGGACTAGCGGTCTACAATGAGCAGTTCTTC. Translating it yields CASSTGLAVYNEQFF.

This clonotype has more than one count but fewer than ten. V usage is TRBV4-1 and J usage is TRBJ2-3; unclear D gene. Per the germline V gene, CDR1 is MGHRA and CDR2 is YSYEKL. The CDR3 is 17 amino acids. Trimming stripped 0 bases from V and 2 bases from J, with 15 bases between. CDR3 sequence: CASSQEAPPPNTDTQYF. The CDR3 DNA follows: TGCGCCAGCAGCCAAGAAGCCCCCCCTCCCAACACAGATACGCAGTATTTT.

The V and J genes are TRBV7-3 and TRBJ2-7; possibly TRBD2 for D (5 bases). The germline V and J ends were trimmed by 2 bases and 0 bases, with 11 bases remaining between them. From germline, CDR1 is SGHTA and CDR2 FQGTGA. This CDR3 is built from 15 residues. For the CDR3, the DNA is TGTGCCAGCAGCTTACCCGGGGAGAACTCCTACGAGCAGTACTTC. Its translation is CASSLPGENSYEQYF.

This chain's CDR3 is CSARDPTSGNYNEQFF. In DNA form, the CDR3 reads TGCAGTGCTAGAGACCCCACTAGCGGAAACTACAATGAGCAGTTCTTC. The chain carries TRBV20-1 and TRBJ2-1; 8 nucleotides match TRBD2. V was clipped by 0 bases and J by 3 bases; unmatched bases: 7. The CDR3 is 16 amino acids. Germline values: CDR1 DFQATT, CDR2 SNEGSKA (reference sequence).

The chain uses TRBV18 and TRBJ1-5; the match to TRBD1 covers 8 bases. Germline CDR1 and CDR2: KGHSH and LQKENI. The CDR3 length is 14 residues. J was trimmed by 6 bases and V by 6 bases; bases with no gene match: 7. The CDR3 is CASSPGQVGQPQHF. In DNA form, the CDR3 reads TGTGCCAGCTCCCCGGGACAGGTCGGTCAGCCCCAGCATTTT.

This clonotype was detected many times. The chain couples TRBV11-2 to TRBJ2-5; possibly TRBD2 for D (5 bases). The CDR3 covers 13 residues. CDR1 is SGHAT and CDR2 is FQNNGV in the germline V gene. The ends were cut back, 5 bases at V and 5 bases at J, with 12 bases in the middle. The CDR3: CASSPGGWETQYF. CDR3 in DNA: TGTGCCAGCAGCCCCGGCGGGTGGGAGACCCAGTACTTC.

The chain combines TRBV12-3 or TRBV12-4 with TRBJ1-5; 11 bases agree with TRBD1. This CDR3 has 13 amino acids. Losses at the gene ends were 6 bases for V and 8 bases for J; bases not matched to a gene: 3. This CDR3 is CASSTGQGEPQHF. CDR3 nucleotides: TGTGCCAGCAGCACGGGACAGGGGGAGCCCCAGCATTTT.

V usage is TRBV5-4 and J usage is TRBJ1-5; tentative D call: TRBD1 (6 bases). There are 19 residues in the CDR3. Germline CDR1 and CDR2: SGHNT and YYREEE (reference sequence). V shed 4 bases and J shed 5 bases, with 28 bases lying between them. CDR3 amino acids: CASSQGRGAPGTTDQPQHF. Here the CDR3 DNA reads TGTGCCAGCAGCCAGGGGAGGGGGGCGCCCGGAACAACTGATCAGCCCCAGCATTTT.

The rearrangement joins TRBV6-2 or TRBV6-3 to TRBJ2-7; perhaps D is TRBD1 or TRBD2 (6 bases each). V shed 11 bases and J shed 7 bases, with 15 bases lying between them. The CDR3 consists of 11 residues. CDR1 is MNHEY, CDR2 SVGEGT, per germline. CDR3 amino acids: CAPPRGTEQYF. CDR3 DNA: TGTGCCCCCCCAAGGGGGACTGAGCAGTACTTC.

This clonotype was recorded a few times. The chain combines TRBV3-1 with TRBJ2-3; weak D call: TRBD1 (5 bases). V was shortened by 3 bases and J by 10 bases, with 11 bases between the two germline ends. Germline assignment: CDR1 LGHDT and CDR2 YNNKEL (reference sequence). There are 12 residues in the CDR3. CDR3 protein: CASSHFGQPQYF. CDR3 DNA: TGTGCCAGCAGCCATTTCGGACAACCGCAGTATTTT.

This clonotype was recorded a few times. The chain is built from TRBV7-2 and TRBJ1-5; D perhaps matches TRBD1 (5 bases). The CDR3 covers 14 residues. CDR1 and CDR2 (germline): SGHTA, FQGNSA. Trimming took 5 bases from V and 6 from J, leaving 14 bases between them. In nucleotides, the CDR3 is TGTGCCAGCAGCCCGGGACGATTCGGTCAGCCCCAGCATTTT. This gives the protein CASSPGRFGQPQHF.

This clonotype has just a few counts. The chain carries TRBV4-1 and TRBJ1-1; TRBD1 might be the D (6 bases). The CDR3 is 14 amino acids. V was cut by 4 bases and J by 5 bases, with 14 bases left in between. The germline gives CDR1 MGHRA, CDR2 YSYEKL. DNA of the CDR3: TGCGCCAGCAGCCTCAGTCAGGGGCGTACTGAAGCTTTCTTT. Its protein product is CASSLSQGRTEAFF.

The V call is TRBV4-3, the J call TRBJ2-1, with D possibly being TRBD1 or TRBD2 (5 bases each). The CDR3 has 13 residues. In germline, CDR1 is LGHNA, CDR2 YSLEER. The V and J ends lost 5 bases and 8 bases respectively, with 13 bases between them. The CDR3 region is CASSYTLGDEQFF. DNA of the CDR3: TGCGCCAGCAGCTACACCCTGGGGGATGAGCAGTTCTTC.

CDR3 loop: CASSRGQGALNEQFF. CDR3 in DNA: TGCGCCAGCAGCAGGGGGCAGGGGGCGCTTAATGAGCAGTTCTTC. The rearrangement joins TRBV5-1 to TRBJ2-1; 8 bases line up with TRBD1. V shed 4 bases and J 7 bases; nucleotides not matched to a gene: 10. Looked up from germline, CDR1 is SGHRS and CDR2 is YFSETQ. The CDR3 contains 15 residues.

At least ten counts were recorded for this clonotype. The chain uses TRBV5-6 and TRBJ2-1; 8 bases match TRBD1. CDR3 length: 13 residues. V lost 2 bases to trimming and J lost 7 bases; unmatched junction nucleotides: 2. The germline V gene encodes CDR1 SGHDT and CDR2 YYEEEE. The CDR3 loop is CASSFQGANEQFF. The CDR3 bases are TGTGCCAGCAGCTTTCAGGGGGCGAATGAGCAGTTCTTC.

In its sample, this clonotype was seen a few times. The CDR3 loop is CASGLAGTYNEQFF. The DNA for the CDR3 is TGTGCCAGCGGACTAGCGGGGACCTACAATGAGCAGTTCTTC. The chain uses TRBV9 and TRBJ2-1; 12 bases are a match to TRBD2. Germline V lookup: CDR1 SGDLS, CDR2 YYNGEE. The CDR3 has 14 residues. V trimming: 7 bases; J trimming: 2 bases; junction bases outside the gene matches: 1.

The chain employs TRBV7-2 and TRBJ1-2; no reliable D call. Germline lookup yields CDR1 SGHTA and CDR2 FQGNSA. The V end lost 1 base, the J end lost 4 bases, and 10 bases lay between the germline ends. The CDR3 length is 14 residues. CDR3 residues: CASSLDIEAYGYTF. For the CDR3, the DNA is TGTGCCAGCAGCTTAGATATCGAGGCCTATGGCTACACCTTC. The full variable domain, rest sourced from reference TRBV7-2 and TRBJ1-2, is GAGVSQSPSNKVTEKGKDVELRCDPISGHTALYWYRQSLGQGLEFLIYFQGNSAPDKSGLPSDRFSAERTGGSVSTLTIQRTQQEDSAVYLCASSLDIEAYGYTFGSGTRLTVV.

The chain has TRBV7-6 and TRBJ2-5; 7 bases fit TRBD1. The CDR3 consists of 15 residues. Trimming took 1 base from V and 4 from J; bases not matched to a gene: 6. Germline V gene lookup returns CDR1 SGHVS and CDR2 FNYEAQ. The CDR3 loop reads CASSLEQGWGETQYF. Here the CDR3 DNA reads TGTGCCAGCAGCTTAGAACAGGGGTGGGGAGAGACCCAGTACTTC.

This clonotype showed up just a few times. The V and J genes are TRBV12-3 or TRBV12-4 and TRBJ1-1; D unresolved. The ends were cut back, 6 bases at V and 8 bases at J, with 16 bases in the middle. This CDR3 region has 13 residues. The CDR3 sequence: CASSPMRAEEAFF. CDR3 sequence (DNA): TGTGCCAGCAGCCCTATGCGGGCTGAGGAAGCTTTCTTT.

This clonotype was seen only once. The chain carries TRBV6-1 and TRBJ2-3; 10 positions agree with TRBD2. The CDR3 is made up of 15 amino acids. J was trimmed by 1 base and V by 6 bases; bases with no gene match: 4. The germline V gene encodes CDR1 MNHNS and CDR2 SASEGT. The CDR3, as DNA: TGTGCCAGCAGATTAGCGGGGGGCCGCACAGATACGCAGTATTTT. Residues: CASRLAGGRTDTQYF.

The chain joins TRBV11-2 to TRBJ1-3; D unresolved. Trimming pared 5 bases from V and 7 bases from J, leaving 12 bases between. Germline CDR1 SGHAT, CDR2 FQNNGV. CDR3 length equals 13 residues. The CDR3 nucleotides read TGTGCCAGCAGCGTGTTCGTTCGGAACACCATATATTTT. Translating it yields CASSVFVRNTIYF.